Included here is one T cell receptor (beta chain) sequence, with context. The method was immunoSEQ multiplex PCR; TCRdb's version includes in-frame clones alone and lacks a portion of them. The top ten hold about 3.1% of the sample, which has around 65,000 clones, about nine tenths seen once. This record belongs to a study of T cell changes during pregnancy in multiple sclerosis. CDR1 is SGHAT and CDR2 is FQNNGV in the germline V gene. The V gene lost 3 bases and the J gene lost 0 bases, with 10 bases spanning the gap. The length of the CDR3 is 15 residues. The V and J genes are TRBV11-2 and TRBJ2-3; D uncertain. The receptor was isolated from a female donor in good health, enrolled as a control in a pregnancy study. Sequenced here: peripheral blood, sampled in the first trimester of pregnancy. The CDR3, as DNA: TGTGCCAGCAGCTTTTACTACGGCAGCACAGATACGCAGTATTTT. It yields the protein CASSFYYGSTDTQYF.